Below, 12 T cell receptor beta chains from the same sample are listed, as sequenced in a study of response to subunit inactivated influenza vaccine. TCRdb re-derived calls from the RT-PCR reads in MiXCR, one entry per CDR3 protein. Among roughly 190,000 distinct CDR3 sequences listed, around an eighth were seen once. The sample consisted of CD8+ T cells sorted from PBMCs, taken about 5 days after vaccination. The receptors were sampled from a man in his fifties or sixties who received an inactivated influenza vaccine.

This clonotype was seen more than once but under ten times. The chain uses TRBV7-9 and TRBJ2-3, with 10 bases matching TRBD2. The V gene end was trimmed by 5 bases and the J gene end by 14 bases; junction bases not matched to a gene: 19. CDR1 is SEHNR and CDR2 is FQNEAQ in the germline V gene (reference sequence). This CDR3 is built from 16 residues. The DNA of the CDR3 is TGTGCCAGCAGCCTCGTAGCGGGGGGCCTAAGAAGGGTCGGGTATTTT. Translation gives CASSLVAGGLRRVGYF.

This clonotype was seen more than once but under ten times. This chain uses TRBV28 with TRBJ1-5; D gene uncertain. This CDR3 comprises 16 residues. Germline-derived CDR1 and CDR2 are MDHEN and SYDVKM. V lost 1 base and J lost 0, with 10 bases in between. The CDR3 DNA is TGTGCCAGCAGTTTATATTCAAGCTATAGCAATCAGCCCCAGCATTTT. It is translated as CASSLYSSYSNQPQHF.

Only a few counts were recorded for this clonotype. The V call is TRBV4-3, the J call TRBJ2-1; 10 positions agree with TRBD2. Germline V gene data show CDR1 as LGHNA and CDR2 as YSLEER. V lost 0 bases to trimming and J lost 7 bases; unmatched junction nucleotides: 15. This CDR3 spans 19 amino acids. CDR3: CASSQDSWVAGGPWNEQFF. The CDR3 nucleotides read TGCGCCAGCAGCCAAGATTCGTGGGTAGCGGGAGGACCTTGGAATGAGCAGTTCTTC.

This clonotype showed up many times. The chain employs TRBV29-1 and TRBJ2-1, with 12 positions matching TRBD2. Germline assignment: CDR1 SQVTM and CDR2 ANQGSEA. CDR3 length equals 13 residues. Trimming cost V 7 bases and J 5 bases; bases outside gene matches: 3. CDR3 amino acids: CSARLAGDNEQFF. The CDR3 DNA follows: TGCAGCGCCCGACTAGCGGGAGACAATGAGCAGTTCTTC.

This sequence joins TRBV29-1 and TRBJ2-1; 12 positions agree with TRBD2. The CDR3 loop spans 17 amino acids. After removal of 3 bases from V and 1 base from J, the junction contained 7 bases not matched to a gene. Germline values: CDR1 SQVTM, CDR2 ANQGSEA. The CDR3 nucleotides read TGCAGCGTTGATGGGCTAGCGGGGGGGCATTCCTACAATGAGCAGTTCTTC. It is translated as CSVDGLAGGHSYNEQFF.

The table lists this clonotype with a few counts. This sequence joins TRBV7-9 and TRBJ2-7; D possibly corresponds to TRBD1 (6 bases). Trimming removed 1 base from V and 1 base from J, with 8 bases in between. The CDR3 totals 14 residues. Germline CDR1 is SEHNR and CDR2 is FQNEAQ (reference sequence). CDR3 in DNA: TGTGCCAGCAGCTTAGTTGACAGGTCCTACGAGCAGTACTTC. This translates into CASSLVDRSYEQYF.

This chain connects TRBV15 to TRBJ2-3; 10 nucleotides line up with TRBD2. J was trimmed by 6 bases and V by 8 bases; bases with no gene match: 8. The V gene's germline CDR1 is LNHNV and CDR2 YYDKDF (reference sequence). This CDR3 is 14 amino acids long. CDR3 DNA: TGTGCCACCGCTCTAGCGGGGGTACTGGATACGCAGTATTTT. This encodes CATALAGVLDTQYF.

This clonotype occurred a few times. A much larger clonotype is one base distant, so this may be a read error. The chain is built from TRBV30 and TRBJ2-7, with D hard to call. Trimming took 0 bases from V and 2 from J, leaving 8 bases between them. This CDR3 is 13 amino acids long. Germline lookup yields CDR1 GTSNPN and CDR2 SVGIG (reference sequence). CDR3 loop: CAWSVGGAYEQYF. DNA for the CDR3: TGTGCCTGGAGTGTAGGTGGGGCCTACGAGCAGTACTTC.

This clonotype was found a few times. CDR3 sequence: CAISERGQGNTEAFF. CDR3 sequence (DNA): TGTGCCATCAGTGAGAGGGGACAGGGGAACACTGAAGCTTTCTTT. The chain employs TRBV10-3 and TRBJ1-1; 9 bases fit TRBD1. The V and J ends lost 2 bases and 1 base, in that order; junction bases with no gene match: 2. Germline V gene lookup returns CDR1 ENHRY and CDR2 SYGVKD. The CDR3 covers 15 residues.

The table lists this clonotype with a few counts. This chain joins TRBV7-2 and TRBJ2-7, with 7 bases aligning to TRBD1. V gave up 3 bases and J gave up 2 bases; unmatched junction bases: 7. CDR3 length: 15 amino acids. Germline CDR1 is SGHTA and CDR2 is FQGNSA. The chain's CDR3 is CASSFTGTDPYEQYF. The DNA of the CDR3 is TGTGCCAGCAGCTTCACGGGGACAGACCCCTACGAGCAGTACTTC.

This chain links TRBV4-3 with TRBJ2-1, with 10 bases fitting TRBD2. The CDR3 is 16 residues long. Germline V CDR1 and CDR2: LGHNA, YSLEER. The V gene end was trimmed by 0 bases and the J gene end by 10 bases; junction bases not matched to a gene: 9. This CDR3 reads CASSQERGLASGEQFF. CDR3 in DNA: TGCGCCAGCAGCCAAGAGAGGGGACTAGCGAGTGGGGAGCAGTTCTTC.

The V call is TRBV13, the J call TRBJ2-3; 10 bases align to TRBD2. With V trimmed by 5 bases and J by 5 bases, 7 bases remained unmatched. The germline V gene encodes CDR1 PRHDT and CDR2 FYEKMQ (reference sequence). CDR3 length: 15 residues. The CDR3, as DNA: TGTGCCAGCAGCCCACTAGCGGGGCAAGGAGATACGCAGTATTTT. It codes for CASSPLAGQGDTQYF.